The rows below give T cell receptor beta chains drawn from one sample of a study of Graves' ophthalmopathy and Graves' hyperthyroidism. TCRdb reprocessed the multiplex PCR reads with MiXCR, giving one entry per CDR3 protein. The data contain hundreds of thousands of distinct CDR3 sequences, under 25% of them seen just once; the ten biggest clones take up roughly 3.2%. The sequencing input was peripheral blood. The source of these receptors is a woman aged 18-29 years with stable Graves' hyperthyroidism. CDR3s include the opening cysteine and the closing phenylalanine or tryptophan. The D gene is left open where the match is weak. Only some rows state a clone size, as once, few, many or a class for expanded clones.

- TRBJ2-7 TRBV7-9 few CASGGRGYELYF TGTGCCAGCGGGGGGCGGGGGTACGAGCTGTACTTC
TRBD2 TRBJ2-7 TRBV6-2/TRBV6-3 - CASSRGLAGRWSF TGTGCCAGCAGCCGGGGACTAGCGGGTCGATGGTCCTTC
- TRBJ2-7 TRBV29-1 many CSVSRGYEQYF TGCAGCGTTTCTAGGGGCTACGAGCAGTACTTC
- TRBJ2-5 TRBV28 - CASSPPSEGEETQYF TGTGCCAGCAGTCCGCCTTCTGAGGGCGAGGAGACCCAGTACTTC
- TRBJ2-7 TRBV4-2 many CASSQDLSAASYEQYF TGTGCCAGCAGCCAAGACTTGAGCGCTGCCTCCTACGAGCAGTACTTC
- TRBJ2-7 TRBV6-5 once CASSYSWDTAYEQYF TGTGCCAGCAGTTACTCGTGGGATACCGCCTACGAGCAGTACTTC
- TRBJ1-1 TRBV28 few CASGVTGGTEAFF TGTGCCAGCGGTGTGACAGGTGGGACTGAAGCTTTCTTT
- TRBJ2-7 TRBV24-1 many CATSDFRNHEQYF TGTGCCACCAGTGATTTCCGCAACCACGAGCAGTACTTC
- TRBJ2-2 TRBV12-3/TRBV12-4 many CASSWRQAGELFF TGTGCCAGCAGTTGGAGACAGGCCGGGGAGCTGTTTTTT
- TRBJ2-7 TRBV4-3 many CASSQGMGYEQYF TGCGCCAGCAGCCAAGGAATGGGCTACGAGCAGTACTTC
TRBD1 TRBJ1-1 TRBV12-3/TRBV12-4 - CASRKVGQGEAFF TGTGCCAGCAGGAAGGTGGGACAGGGGGAAGCTTTCTTT
- TRBJ1-1 TRBV4-1 - CASSHGHSTNTEAFF TGCGCCAGCAGCCACGGACACTCTACGAACACTGAAGCTTTCTTT
- TRBJ2-2 TRBV12-3/TRBV12-4 many CASSLVPAGELFF TGTGCCAGCAGTTTAGTCCCGGCCGGGGAGCTGTTTTTT
- TRBJ1-1 TRBV12-3/TRBV12-4 many CASSLTRAGQSAFF TGTGCCAGCAGTTTAACCCGAGCAGGGCAGTCAGCTTTCTTT
TRBD1 TRBJ2-2 TRBV18 few CASSFTGGIAGELFF TGTGCCAGCTCATTCACAGGGGGAATCGCCGGGGAGCTGTTTTTT
TRBD1 TRBJ2-5 TRBV30 - CAWRSGQQETQYF TGTGCCTGGCGCTCGGGACAGCAAGAGACCCAGTACTTC
- TRBJ2-7 TRBV6-1 - CASSRGINYEQYF TGTGCCAGCTCGCGGGGAATCAACTACGAGCAGTACTTC
- TRBJ1-2 TRBV11-2 many CASSPSASIGYGYTF TGTGCCAGCAGCCCCTCGGCGTCCATCGGATATGGCTACACCTTC
- TRBJ1-1 TRBV5-1 - CASSGWSLRVGNTEAFF TGCGCCAGCAGCGGCTGGTCTCTGCGCGTGGGGAACACTGAAGCTTTCTTT
TRBD1 TRBJ1-6 TRBV25-1 - CASSDFRTGSNSPLHF TGTGCCAGCAGTGACTTTCGGACAGGGAGTAATTCACCCCTCCACTTT
- TRBJ1-1 TRBV19 many CASSMQRNTEAFF TGTGCCAGTAGTATGCAAAGGAACACTGAAGCTTTCTTT
- TRBJ2-4 TRBV5-1 many CASSLEGSWGLNIQYF TGCGCCAGCAGCTTGGAAGGGAGTTGGGGACTAAACATTCAGTACTTC
- TRBJ2-5 TRBV5-5 - CASSLAQAQETQYF TGTGCCAGCAGCTTGGCTCAGGCGCAAGAGACCCAGTACTTC
- TRBJ2-7 TRBV15 - CATSRATGSYEQYF TGTGCCACCAGCAGAGCGACAGGTAGCTACGAGCAGTACTTC
TRBD1 TRBJ1-1 TRBV2 - CASRAGTGFTSTEAFF TGTGCCAGCAGAGCGGGGACAGGGTTTACGAGCACTGAAGCTTTCTTT
- TRBJ2-7 TRBV28 many CASSTLRGPYEQYF TGTGCCAGCAGTACCCTCCGGGGGCCCTACGAGCAGTACTTC
- TRBJ2-2 TRBV28 - CASSVHLLTGELFF TGTGCCAGCAGTGTACACTTACTCACCGGGGAGCTGTTTTTT
- TRBJ1-3 TRBV9 - CASSVGRVSGNTIYF TGTGCCAGCAGCGTAGGAAGGGTCTCTGGAAACACCATATATTTT
TRBD1 TRBJ2-7 TRBV7-9 many CASSLTGDSYEQYF TGTGCCAGCAGCTTGACAGGGGATTCCTACGAGCAGTACTTC
TRBD1 TRBJ2-7 TRBV19 many CASSPRDRGRRDQEQYF TGTGCCAGTAGTCCTCGGGACAGGGGGCGCCGGGATCAGGAGCAGTACTTC
- TRBJ2-7 TRBV7-9 - CASSPSTRYGLEQYF TGTGCCAGCAGTCCTTCGACCCGGTATGGTCTCGAGCAGTACTTC
- TRBJ1-1 TRBV6-5 few CASSYSHGQKAEAFF TGTGCCAGCAGTTACTCCCACGGACAGAAGGCTGAAGCTTTCTTT
- TRBJ2-7 TRBV29-1 many CSVEDQTPEQYF TGCAGCGTTGAAGATCAAACACCCGAGCAGTACTTC
TRBD2 TRBJ2-7 TRBV15 - CATSSRLAGYEQYF TGTGCCACCAGCAGCAGACTAGCGGGCTACGAGCAGTACTTC
TRBD2 TRBJ2-7 TRBV12-3/TRBV12-4 medium-sized CASSLGGLATSYEQYF TGTGCCAGCAGTTTAGGGGGACTAGCGACCTCCTACGAGCAGTACTTC
TRBD1 TRBJ2-5 TRBV7-2 - CASSAPGQGGQETQYF TGTGCCAGCAGCGCCCCGGGACAGGGGGGCCAAGAGACCCAGTACTTC
TRBD1 TRBJ2-7 TRBV4-3 many CASSQFRGRTYEQYF TGCGCCAGCAGCCAATTCAGGGGGCGAACCTACGAGCAGTACTTC
- TRBJ2-7 TRBV6-2/TRBV6-3 many CASSSEERQYF TGTGCCAGCAGTTCCGAGGAGCGGCAGTACTTC
- TRBJ1-1 TRBV7-9 many CASSPPMRTEAFF TGTGCCAGCAGCCCCCCCATGAGGACTGAAGCTTTCTTT
- TRBJ2-5 TRBV28 many CASTGETQYF TGTGCCAGCACAGGGGAGACCCAGTACTTC
- TRBJ1-2 TRBV2 many CASSVWDTDSDGYTF TGTGCCAGCAGTGTATGGGACACCGATTCGGATGGCTACACCTTC
- TRBJ1-1 TRBV11-1 many CASSFYTGTEAFF TGTGCCAGCAGCTTTTACACGGGCACTGAAGCTTTCTTT
TRBD1 TRBJ2-7 TRBV12-3/TRBV12-4 many CASSWDRSSYEQYF TGTGCCAGCAGTTGGGACAGGAGCTCCTACGAGCAGTACTTC